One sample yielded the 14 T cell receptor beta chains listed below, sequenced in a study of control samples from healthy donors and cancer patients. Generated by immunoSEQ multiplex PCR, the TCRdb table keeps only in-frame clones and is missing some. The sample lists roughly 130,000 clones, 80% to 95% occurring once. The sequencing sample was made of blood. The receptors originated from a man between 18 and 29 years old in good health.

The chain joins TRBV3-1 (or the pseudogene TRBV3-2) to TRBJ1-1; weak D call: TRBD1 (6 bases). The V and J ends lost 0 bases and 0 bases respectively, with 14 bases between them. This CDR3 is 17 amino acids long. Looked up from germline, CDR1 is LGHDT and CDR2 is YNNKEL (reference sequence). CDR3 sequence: CASSQEGRTVMNTEAFF. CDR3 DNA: TGTGCCAGCAGCCAAGAGGGAAGGACAGTCATGAACACTGAAGCTTTCTTT.

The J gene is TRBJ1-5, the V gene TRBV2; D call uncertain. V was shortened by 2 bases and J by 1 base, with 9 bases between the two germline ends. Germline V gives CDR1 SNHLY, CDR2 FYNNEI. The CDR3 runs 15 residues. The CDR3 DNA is TGTGCCAGCAGTGAATTGGGTAACAGCAATCAGCCCCAGCATTTT. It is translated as CASSELGNSNQPQHF.

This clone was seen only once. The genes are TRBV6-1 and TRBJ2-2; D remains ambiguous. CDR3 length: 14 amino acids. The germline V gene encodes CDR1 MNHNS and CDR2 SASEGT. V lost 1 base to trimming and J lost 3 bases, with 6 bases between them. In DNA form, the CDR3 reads TGTGCCAGCAGTGAAGGCAGGTACACCGGGGAGCTGTTTTTT. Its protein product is CASSEGRYTGELFF.

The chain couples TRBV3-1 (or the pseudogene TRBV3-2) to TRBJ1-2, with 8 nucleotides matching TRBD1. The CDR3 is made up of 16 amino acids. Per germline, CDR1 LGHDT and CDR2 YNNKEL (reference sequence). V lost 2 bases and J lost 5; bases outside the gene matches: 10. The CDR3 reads CASSQTGGDRLYGYTF. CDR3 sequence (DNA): TGTGCCAGCAGCCAAACCGGCGGGGACAGGTTATATGGCTACACCTTC.

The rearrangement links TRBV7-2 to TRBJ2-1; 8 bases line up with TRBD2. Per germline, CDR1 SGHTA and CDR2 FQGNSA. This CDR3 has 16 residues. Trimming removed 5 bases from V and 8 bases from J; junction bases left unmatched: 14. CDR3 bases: TGTGCCAGCAGCCATCCTGGCCGCGGGAGGACAGATGAGCAGTTCTTC. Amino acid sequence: CASSHPGRGRTDEQFF.

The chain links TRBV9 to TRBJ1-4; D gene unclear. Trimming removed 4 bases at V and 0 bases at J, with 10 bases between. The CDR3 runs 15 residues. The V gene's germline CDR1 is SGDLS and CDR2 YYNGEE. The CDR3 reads CASSTQTSTNEKLFF. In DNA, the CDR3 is TGTGCCAGCAGCACCCAGACGTCAACTAATGAAAAACTGTTTTTT.

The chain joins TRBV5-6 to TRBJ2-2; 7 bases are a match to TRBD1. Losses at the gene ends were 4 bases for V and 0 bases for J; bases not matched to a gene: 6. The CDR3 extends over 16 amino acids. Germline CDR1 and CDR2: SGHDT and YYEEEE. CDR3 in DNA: TGTGCCAGCAGCCCGACGGACAGGTCGAACACCGGGGAGCTGTTTTTT. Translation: CASSPTDRSNTGELFF.

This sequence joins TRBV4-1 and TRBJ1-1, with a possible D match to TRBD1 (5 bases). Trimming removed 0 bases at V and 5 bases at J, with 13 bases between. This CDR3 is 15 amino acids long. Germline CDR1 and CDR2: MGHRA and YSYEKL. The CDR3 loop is CASSQERGSGTEAFF. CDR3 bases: TGCGCCAGCAGCCAAGAGAGGGGATCGGGGACTGAAGCTTTCTTT.

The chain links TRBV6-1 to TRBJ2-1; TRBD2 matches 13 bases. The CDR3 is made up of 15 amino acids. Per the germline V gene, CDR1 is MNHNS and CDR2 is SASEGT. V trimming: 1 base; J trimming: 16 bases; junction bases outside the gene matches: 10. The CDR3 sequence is CASSEVLAGGPEKFF. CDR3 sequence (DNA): TGTGCCAGCAGTGAAGTACTAGCGGGAGGGCCAGAAAAATTCTTC.

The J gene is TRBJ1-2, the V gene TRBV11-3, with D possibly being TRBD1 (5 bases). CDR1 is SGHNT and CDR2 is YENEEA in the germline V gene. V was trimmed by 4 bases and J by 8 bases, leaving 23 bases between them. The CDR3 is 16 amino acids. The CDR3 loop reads CASSSWDRKGHQGYTF. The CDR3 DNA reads TGTGCCAGCAGCTCCTGGGACCGGAAAGGGCATCAGGGCTACACCTTC.

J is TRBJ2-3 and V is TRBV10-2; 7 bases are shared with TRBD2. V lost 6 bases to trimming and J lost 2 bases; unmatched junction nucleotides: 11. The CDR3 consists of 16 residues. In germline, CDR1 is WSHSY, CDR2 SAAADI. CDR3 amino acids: CASSPPSGIPTDTQYF. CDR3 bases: TGCGCCAGCAGCCCACCCAGCGGGATTCCCACAGATACGCAGTATTTT.

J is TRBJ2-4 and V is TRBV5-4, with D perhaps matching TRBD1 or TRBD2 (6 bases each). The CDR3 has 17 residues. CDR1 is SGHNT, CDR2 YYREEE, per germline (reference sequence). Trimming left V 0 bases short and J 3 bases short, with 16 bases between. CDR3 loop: CASSLAGGGFDKNIQYF. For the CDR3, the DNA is TGTGCCAGCAGCTTGGCCGGAGGGGGGTTTGACAAAAACATTCAGTACTTC. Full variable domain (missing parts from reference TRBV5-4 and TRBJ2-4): ETGVTQSPTHLIKTRGQQVTLRCSSQSGHNTVSWYQQALGQGPQFIFQYYREEENGRGNFPPRFSGLQFPNYSSELNVNALELDDSALYLCASSLAGGGFDKNIQYFGAGTRLSVL.

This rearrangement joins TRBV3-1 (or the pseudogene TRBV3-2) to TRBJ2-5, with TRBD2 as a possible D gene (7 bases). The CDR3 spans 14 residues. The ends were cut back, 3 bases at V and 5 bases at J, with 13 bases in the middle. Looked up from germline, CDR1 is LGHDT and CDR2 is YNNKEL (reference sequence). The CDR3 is CASSQGGGGETQYF. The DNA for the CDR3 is TGTGCCAGCAGCCAGGGAGGGGGAGGTGAGACCCAGTACTTC.

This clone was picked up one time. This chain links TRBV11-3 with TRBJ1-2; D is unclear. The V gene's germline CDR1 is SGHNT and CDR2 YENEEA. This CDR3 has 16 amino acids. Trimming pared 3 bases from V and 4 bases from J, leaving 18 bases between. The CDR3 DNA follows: TGTGCCAGCAGCTTGGAAGTTGGGTCCGCACCCTATGGCTACACCTTC. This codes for CASSLEVGSAPYGYTF.